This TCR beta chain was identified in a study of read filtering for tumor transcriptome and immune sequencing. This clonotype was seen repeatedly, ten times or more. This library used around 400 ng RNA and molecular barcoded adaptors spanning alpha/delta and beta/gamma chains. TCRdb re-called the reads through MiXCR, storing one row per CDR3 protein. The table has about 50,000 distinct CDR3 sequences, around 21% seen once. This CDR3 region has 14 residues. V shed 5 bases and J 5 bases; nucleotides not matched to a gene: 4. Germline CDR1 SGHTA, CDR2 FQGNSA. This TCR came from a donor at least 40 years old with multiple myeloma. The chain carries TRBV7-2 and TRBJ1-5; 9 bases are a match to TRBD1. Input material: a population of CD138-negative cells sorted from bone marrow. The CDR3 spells CASSKDRGDQPQHF. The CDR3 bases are TGTGCCAGCAGCAAAGACAGGGGGGATCAGCCCCAGCATTTT.